The clone carrying this T cell receptor (beta chain) has at least ten counts. This sample was included in a study of T cells in Graves' hyperthyroidism and ophthalmopathy. The V and J ends lost 4 bases and 5 bases, in that order; junction bases with no gene match: 10. The CDR3 spans 17 residues. Germline assignment: CDR1 LGHNA and CDR2 YNFKEQ. The investigators amplified TCR beta CDR3 regions from RNA transcripts. TCR CDR3 underwent first-round RT-PCR with the HTBI primer set. One entry per CDR3 protein results from TCRdb running MiXCR on the multiplex PCR reads. The sample contains about 600,000 distinct CDR3 sequences, 13% to 15% of which appear only once.

This rearrangement joins TRBV4-2 to TRBJ2-1; 11 nucleotides agree with TRBD2. The sequence came from a young woman with Graves' ophthalmopathy. The sample taken for sequencing was blood. The CDR3 DNA sequence: TGTGCCAGCAGCCGAAGGCCGGGACTAGCGGAACACAATGAGCAGTTCTTC. Amino acid sequence: CASSRRPGLAEHNEQFF.